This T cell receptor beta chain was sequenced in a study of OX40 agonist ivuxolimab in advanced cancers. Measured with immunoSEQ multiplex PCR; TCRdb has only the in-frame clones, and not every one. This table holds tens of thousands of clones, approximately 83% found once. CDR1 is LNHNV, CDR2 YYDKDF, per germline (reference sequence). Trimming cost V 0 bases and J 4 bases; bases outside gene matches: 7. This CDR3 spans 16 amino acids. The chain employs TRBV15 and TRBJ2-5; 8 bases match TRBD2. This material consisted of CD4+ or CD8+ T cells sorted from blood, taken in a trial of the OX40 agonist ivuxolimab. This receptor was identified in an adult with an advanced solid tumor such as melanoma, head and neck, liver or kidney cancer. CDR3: CATSRDPGGAGETQYF. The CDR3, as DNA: TGTGCCACCAGCAGAGATCCCGGGGGGGCGGGAGAGACCCAGTACTTC.